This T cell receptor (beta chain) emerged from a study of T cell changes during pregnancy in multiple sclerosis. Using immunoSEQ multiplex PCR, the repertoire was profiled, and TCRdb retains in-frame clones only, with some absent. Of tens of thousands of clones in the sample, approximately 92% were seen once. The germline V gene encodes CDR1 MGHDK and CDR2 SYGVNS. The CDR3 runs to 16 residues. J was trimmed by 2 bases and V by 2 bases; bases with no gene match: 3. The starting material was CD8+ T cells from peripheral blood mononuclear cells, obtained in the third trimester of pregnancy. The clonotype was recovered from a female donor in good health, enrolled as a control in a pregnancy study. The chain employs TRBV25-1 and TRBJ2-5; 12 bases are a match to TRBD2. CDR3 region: CASSENLAGGQETQYF. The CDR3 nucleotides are TGTGCCAGCAGTGAAAACCTAGCGGGGGGGCAAGAGACCCAGTACTTC.